These T cell receptor beta chains were read from a single sample in a study of T-cell reconstitution after alpha-beta-depleted transplantation in children. TCRdb reprocessed the PCR reads via MiXCR and lists one record per CDR3 protein. This table has about 580,000 distinct CDR3 sequences, approximately 22% appearing once. The source was PBMCs, mostly from graft donor cells, collected 360 days after TCRalphabeta/CD19-depleted stem cell transplant. Receptors were obtained from a boy under three years old who had a stem cell transplant for acute myeloid leukemia, so the T cells may come from the graft donor. Both conserved end residues are part of each CDR3. D genes are given only for firm matches. Expanded clones are given a class, and other clones once, few, many or no size at all.

j_gene | d_gene | v_gene | abundance | CDR3nt | CDR3aa
TRBJ2-1 | NA | TRBV12-3/TRBV12-4 | NA | TGTGCCAGCAGTTTAGGGGGTCGGGGACTCCTCCCCTACAATGAGCAGTTCTTC | CASSLGGRGLLPYNEQFF
TRBJ2-6 | NA | TRBV4-2 | NA | TGTGCCAGCAGCCAAGTAGGGACGGTAAGCTCTGGGGCCAACGTCCTGACTTTC | CASSQVGTVSSGANVLTF
TRBJ2-1 | NA | TRBV7-9 | NA | TGTGCCAGCAGCTTGGGGAGTCCTGAGCATGAGCAGTTCTTC | CASSLGSPEHEQFF
TRBJ2-7 | NA | TRBV19 | many | TGTGCCAGTAGTGCCAGTTCAGGGGCCTTCTACGAGCAGTACTTC | CASSASSGAFYEQYF
TRBJ2-7 | TRBD1 | TRBV18 | NA | TGTGCCAGCTCACACAGGGGCGAGCAGTACTTC | CASSHRGEQYF
TRBJ2-1 | TRBD2 | TRBV20-1 | few | TGCTGTGCTAGAGAGGGAGGGACTAGAGGGTACAATGAGCAGTTCTTC | CCAREGGTRGYNEQFF
TRBJ2-7 | NA | TRBV4-3 | once | TGCGCCAGCAGCCATCCAGACAGGATCCTCTCCTACGAGCAGTACTTC | CASSHPDRILSYEQYF
TRBJ2-1 | NA | TRBV5-1 | NA | TGCGCCAGCAGCTTGGGGGGATTCAACAATGAGCAGTTCTTC | CASSLGGFNNEQFF
TRBJ2-2 | TRBD2 | TRBV12-3/TRBV12-4 | few | TGTGCCAGCAGTCCGAGCGGGGGAAGGACCGGGGAGCTGTTTTTT | CASSPSGGRTGELFF
TRBJ2-2 | TRBD2 | TRBV7-2 | many | TGTGCCAGCAGCGGGGGTAGCGGGGACACCGGGGAGCTGTTTTTT | CASSGGSGDTGELFF
TRBJ2-1 | NA | TRBV7-9 | NA | TGTGCCAGCAGTCTCTCCCCGGGACTCAAGGGGAATGAGCAGTTCTTC | CASSLSPGLKGNEQFF
TRBJ2-1 | NA | TRBV20-1 | NA | TGCAGTGCTAGAGTCGGGAAGTCGGCTAATGAGCAGTTCTTC | CSARVGKSANEQFF
TRBJ2-7 | NA | TRBV7-6 | NA | TGTGCCAGCAGCCAAGAGTTCCAAAGCTACGAGCAGTACTTC | CASSQEFQSYEQYF
TRBJ2-3 | NA | TRBV6-1 | NA | TGTGCCGTCTCCCTGGGGTTGAGAAGCACAGATACGCAGTATTTT | CAVSLGLRSTDTQYF
TRBJ2-5 | NA | TRBV6-5 | many | TGTGCCAGCAGTTACCGTACAGGGATGGAAGAGACCCAGTACTTC | CASSYRTGMEETQYF
TRBJ2-1 | TRBD2 | TRBV6-2/TRBV6-3 | many | TGTGCCAGCAGTTACTCGGGGACTAGCGGGGGCGTCTTC | CASSYSGTSGGVF